A single sample gave rise to the 11 T cell receptor beta chains below, sequenced in a study of T-cell memory formation after mild COVID-19. Each CDR3 protein is one row after TCRdb ran MiXCR on the 5' RACE reads. The table records about 340,000 distinct CDR3 sequences, 13% to 15% of them present only once. The material sequenced was PBMCs or a T cell subset sorted from them (not recorded which). The origin of the receptors is a man younger than 30 who had mild COVID-19 (a few samples of this study predate the infection). Cell type and time point are not known.

This clonotype showed up many times. The CDR3 loop reads CASSYDGGMNNEQFF. CDR3 nucleotides: TGTGCCAGCAGTTACGACGGGGGGATGAACAATGAGCAGTTCTTC. The chain combines TRBV6-2 or TRBV6-3 with TRBJ2-1; TRBD2 aligns across 7 bases. The CDR3 spans 15 residues. With V trimmed by 2 bases and J by 5 bases, 6 bases remained unmatched. CDR1 and CDR2 from the germline V gene are MNHEY and SVGEGT.

This clonotype was detected only a few times. The V and J genes are TRBV6-1 and TRBJ1-1; 7 nucleotides agree with TRBD1. The germline CDR1 and CDR2 sequences are MNHNS and SASEGT. The CDR3 runs 15 residues. V was pared by 8 bases and J by 0 bases, with 9 bases of the junction left unmatched. The DNA for the CDR3 is TGTGCCAGCCGGTCCGGGACAGCCCTGAACACTGAAGCTTTCTTT. It specifies CASRSGTALNTEAFF.

Only a few counts were recorded for this clonotype. The chain is built from TRBV6-5 and TRBJ1-5; the match to TRBD1 covers 7 bases. The CDR3 extends over 15 amino acids. The germline V gene encodes CDR1 MNHEY and CDR2 SVGAGI. The V segment lost 6 bases and the J segment 5 bases; nucleotides outside the gene matches: 10. CDR3 bases: TGTGCCAGCAGGCTAACAGGGGACCCATATCAGCCCCAGCATTTT. It yields the protein CASRLTGDPYQPQHF.

This clonotype was seen more than once but under ten times. J is TRBJ2-1 and V is TRBV29-1; 7 nucleotides align to TRBD2. V was clipped by 3 bases and J by 15 bases; unmatched bases: 11. Germline assignment: CDR1 SQVTM and CDR2 ANQGSEA. This CDR3 has 12 amino acids. Here the CDR3 reads CSVEGGGGSRFF. The CDR3 DNA reads TGCAGCGTTGAGGGCGGGGGAGGCTCCAGGTTCTTC.

This clonotype occurred a few times. This rearrangement joins TRBV28 to TRBJ2-5; perhaps TRBD1 as D (5 bases). The CDR3 is made up of 15 amino acids. V was shortened by 3 bases and J by 7 bases, with 18 bases between the two germline ends. CDR1 is MDHEN and CDR2 is SYDVKM in the germline V gene. CDR3 coding DNA: TGTGCCAGCAGTTTTGGGGCAGGGCGCTCGTGGACCCAGTACTTC. Its protein product is CASSFGAGRSWTQYF. Full variable domain (remainder filled in from reference TRBV28 and TRBJ2-5): DVKVTQSSRYLVKRTGEKVFLECVQDMDHENMFWYRQDPGLGLRLIYFSYDVKMKEKGDIPEGYSVSREKKERFSLILESASTNQTSMYLCASSFGAGRSWTQYFGPGTRLLVL.

The V and J genes are TRBV6-2 or TRBV6-3 and TRBJ1-5; no firm D call. V was clipped by 8 bases and J by 1 base, with 15 bases between them. This CDR3 contains 15 residues. CDR1 MNHEY and CDR2 SVGEGT come from the germline V gene. CDR3 loop: CASGPWLGSNQPQHF. In DNA, the CDR3 is TGTGCCAGCGGACCGTGGCTCGGAAGCAATCAGCCCCAGCATTTT.

The chain recombines TRBV12-3 or TRBV12-4 with TRBJ2-2; D perhaps matches TRBD2 (7 bases). V lost 10 bases to trimming and J lost 0 bases, with 15 bases between them. The CDR3 sequence is 15 residues long. The DNA of the CDR3 is TGTGCCATCCTAAGGGAGGGGGCGAACACCGGGGAGCTGTTTTTT. As protein: CAILREGANTGELFF.

The chain links TRBV6-5 to TRBJ1-5; D is perhaps TRBD1 (5 bases). Germline V gene sequence: CDR1 MNHEY, CDR2 SVGAGI. This CDR3 has 15 residues. Trimming took 2 bases from V and 5 from J, leaving 13 bases between them. The CDR3 spells CASSYGGGGDQPQHF. The CDR3 bases are TGTGCCAGCAGTTACGGAGGTGGGGGGGATCAGCCCCAGCATTTT.

This chain uses TRBV5-4 with TRBJ2-7; possible D gene TRBD1, 5 bases. Trimming stripped 2 bases from V and 3 bases from J, with 9 bases between. Germline lookup yields CDR1 SGHNT and CDR2 YYREEE (reference sequence). The CDR3 extends over 13 amino acids. CDR3 protein: CASSFGQHYEQYV. Written as DNA, the CDR3 is TGTGCCAGCAGCTTTGGACAACACTACGAGCAGTACGTC.

Turning to this clonotype: This sequence may be a read error, since a much larger clone differs from it by one base. J is TRBJ1-5 and V is TRBV2, with 7 nucleotides matching TRBD1. The J segment lost 14 bases and the V segment lost 6 bases, leaving 13 bases of the junction unmatched. Looked up from germline, CDR1 is SNHLY and CDR2 is FYNNEI. The CDR3 totals 13 residues. The CDR3 is CASRETGTPKEHF. Here the CDR3 DNA reads TGTGCCAGCAGAGAGACAGGGACTCCTAAGGAGCATTTT.

J is TRBJ2-7 and V is TRBV2; 8 positions agree with TRBD1. CDR3 size: 14 residues. Trimming took 6 bases from V and 7 from J; bases not matched to a gene: 11. The germline V gene encodes CDR1 SNHLY and CDR2 FYNNEI. This chain's CDR3 is CASSKNGQGGEQYF. The CDR3 DNA reads TGTGCCAGCAGCAAAAATGGACAGGGCGGGGAGCAGTACTTC.